Presented here are 15 T cell receptor beta chains from one specimen sequenced in a study of T cell repertoires in cytomegalovirus infection. Via MiXCR, TCRdb re-called the reads, giving one row per CDR3 protein. The sample includes around 440,000 distinct CDR3 sequences, about 11% of them seen just once. Material for sequencing was PBMCs. These receptors all stem from a human donor in good health (CMV status not recorded). Some clones in this sample may be carry-over from other donors' samples.

This clonotype was detected many times. The CDR3 is CATSDPRGTVDYGYTF. CDR3 sequence (DNA): TGTGCCACCAGTGATCCAAGGGGGACGGTGGACTATGGCTACACCTTC. The rearrangement joins TRBV24-1 to TRBJ1-2; a weak D match, TRBD1 (6 bases). Trimming took 3 bases from V and 3 from J, leaving 16 bases between them. Germline-derived CDR1 and CDR2 are KGHDR and SFDVKD. There are 16 residues in the CDR3.

This clonotype was seen repeatedly, ten times or more. The rearrangement links TRBV5-4 to TRBJ2-3, with D perhaps given as TRBD1 or TRBD2 (7 bases each). CDR1 and CDR2 from the germline V gene are SGHNT and YYREEE (reference sequence). The CDR3 has 17 amino acids. V dropped 4 bases and J dropped 4 bases, with 22 bases sitting between them. The CDR3 loop reads CASSIRGLGGGADTQYF. The CDR3 bases are TGTGCCAGCAGCATCAGGGGGTTGGGGGGGGGGGCAGATACGCAGTATTTT. The full variable domain, with the rest looked up from reference TRBV5-4 and TRBJ2-3, is ETGVTQSPTHLIKTRGQQVTLRCSSQSGHNTVSWYQQALGQGPQFIFQYYREEENGRGNFPPRFSGLQFPNYSSELNVNALELDDSALYLCASSIRGLGGGADTQYFGPGTRLTVL.

This clonotype was seen ten or more times. The V and J genes are TRBV2 and TRBJ2-2; D perhaps matches TRBD1 (6 bases). Germline CDR1 reads SNHLY; CDR2 reads FYNNEI. There are 13 residues in the CDR3. The germline V and J ends were trimmed by 8 bases and 4 bases, with 11 bases remaining between them. CDR3 DNA sequence: TGTGCCAGCTCAGACAGGCGCACCGGGGAGCTGTTTTTT. Its translation is CASSDRRTGELFF.

This clonotype was seen repeatedly, ten times or more. This chain joins TRBV14 and TRBJ2-5; 9 bases fit TRBD1. V dropped 3 bases and J dropped 2; count of bases not matched to a gene: 7. The germline CDR1 and CDR2 sequences are SGHDN and FVKESK. The CDR3 length is 16 residues. The CDR3 sequence is CASSHWTGEGQETQYF. CDR3 nucleotides: TGTGCCAGCAGCCATTGGACAGGGGAGGGACAAGAGACCCAGTACTTC.

V usage is TRBV6-5 and J usage is TRBJ2-7, with D maybe TRBD1 (7 bases). Germline CDR1 reads MNHEY; CDR2 reads SVGAGI. Deletions cut 10 bases from V and 3 bases from J, with 19 bases between. This CDR3 is built from 14 residues. The CDR3: CATGREQGHYEQYF. DNA for the CDR3: TGTGCCACGGGGCGGGAACAGGGGCACTACGAGCAGTACTTC.

This clonotype came up many times. J is TRBJ2-7 and V is TRBV7-2; TRBD2 might be the D (6 bases). Deletions cut 6 bases from V and 1 base from J, with 16 bases between. CDR1 is SGHTA and CDR2 is FQGNSA in the germline V gene. The CDR3 has 15 residues. CDR3 amino acids: CASSWGSGVSYEQYF. The CDR3 nucleotides read TGTGCCAGCAGTTGGGGGTCGGGGGTGTCCTACGAGCAGTACTTC. Based on the CDR3 plus reference TRBV7-2 and TRBJ2-7, the full variable domain is GAGVSQSPSNKVTEKGKDVELRCDPISGHTALYWYRQSLGQGLEFLIYFQGNSAPDKSGLPSDRFSAERTGGSVSTLTIQRTQQEDSAVYLCASSWGSGVSYEQYFGPGTRLTVT.

The rearrangement uses TRBV11-2 and TRBJ2-7, with D possibly being TRBD1 or TRBD2 (6 bases each). V lost 6 bases to trimming and J lost 5 bases, with 17 bases between them. Germline-derived CDR1 and CDR2 are SGHAT and FQNNGV. The CDR3 is 14 amino acids. In nucleotides, the CDR3 is TGTGCCAGCAGTCAACGGCGGGGACACGACGAGCAGTACTTC. This codes for CASSQRRGHDEQYF.

This clonotype was seen only once. This chain connects TRBV5-6 to TRBJ1-1; D gene ambiguous. CDR3 length: 13 residues. V was clipped by 2 bases and J by 6 bases, with 11 bases between them. Per the germline V gene, CDR1 is SGHDT and CDR2 is YYEEEE. CDR3 protein: CASSFDPLPEAFF. The CDR3 nucleotides are TGTGCCAGCAGCTTCGACCCGCTACCTGAAGCTTTCTTT.

At least ten counts were recorded for this clonotype. The CDR3 is CASRRTTGTDTQYF. As DNA, the CDR3 is TGCGCCAGCAGACGGACTACCGGCACAGATACGCAGTATTTT. The rearrangement links TRBV10-2 to TRBJ2-3, with TRBD2 as a possible D gene (6 bases). V lost 6 bases to trimming and J lost 1 base, with 11 bases between them. Germline loops: CDR1 WSHSY, CDR2 SAAADI. This CDR3 is built from 14 residues.

At least ten counts were recorded for this clonotype. The chain links TRBV6-1 to TRBJ1-5; D is ambiguous. The CDR3 length is 16 residues. Between the trimmed V and J ends, which lost 5 bases and 1 base, there was a span of 15 bases. Germline CDR1 reads MNHNS; CDR2 reads SASEGT. The DNA of the CDR3 is TGTGCCAGCAGTAATCGGGCGAGGGCGAGCAATCAGCCCCAGCATTTT. It codes for CASSNRARASNQPQHF.

This clonotype has ten or more counts. The chain has TRBV12-3 or TRBV12-4 and TRBJ2-1; 9 nucleotides match TRBD1. V lost 6 bases to trimming and J lost 7 bases; unmatched junction nucleotides: 7. The CDR3 length is 14 residues. CDR3 protein: CASSPGTGSNEQFF. As DNA, the CDR3 is TGTGCCAGCAGCCCGGGGACAGGGAGTAATGAGCAGTTCTTC.

This clonotype was seen at least ten times. The J gene is TRBJ2-5, the V gene TRBV6-5, with TRBD2 identical over 13 bases. V was pared by 6 bases and J by 2 bases, with 3 bases of the junction left unmatched. This CDR3 has 15 amino acids. The germline gives CDR1 MNHEY, CDR2 SVGAGI. The CDR3 region has the DNA TGTGCCAGCAGACGGACTAGCGGGGGACAAGAGACCCAGTACTTC. Amino acid sequence: CASRRTSGGQETQYF.

With regard to this clonotype: This clone may be a read error of a much larger clone one base away. This chain uses TRBV12-3 or TRBV12-4 with TRBJ2-5, with a possible D match to TRBD2 (5 bases). This CDR3 comprises 13 residues. The CDR3 DNA reads TGTGCCAACAGTCTCGGGATGAAAGAGACCCAGTACTTC. Amino acid sequence: CANSLGMKETQYF.

Many counts were recorded for this clonotype. The gene calls are TRBV7-6 and TRBJ1-1; no definite D call. The CDR3 sequence is 9 residues long. Trimming took off 5 bases at V and 5 bases at J, with 0 bases between the two ends. Germline-derived CDR1 and CDR2 are SGHVS and FNYEAQ. In DNA form, the CDR3 reads TGTGCCAGCAGCACTGAAGCTTTCTTT. This gives the protein CASSTEAFF.

The table lists this clonotype with a few counts. The rearrangement joins TRBV5-6 to TRBJ2-7, with D perhaps being TRBD1 or TRBD2 (6 bases each). The germline V gene encodes CDR1 SGHDT and CDR2 YYEEEE. The CDR3 runs 14 residues. Trimming pared 4 bases from V and 2 bases from J, leaving 13 bases between. CDR3 in amino acids: CASSRGTSTYEQYF. As DNA, the CDR3 is TGTGCCAGCAGCAGGGGGACTTCTACCTACGAGCAGTACTTC.